This T cell receptor (beta chain) appears in the sequencing data of a study of CD8 T cells in Susac syndrome. On the study more broadly: When blood was drawn, patients with Susac syndrome were on intravenous immunoglobulin alone, on corticosteroids, or therapy-naive. Findings and caveats of the study: The study identified roughly seventeen and five Susac-specific public clones in total CD8+ and CD8+ TEMRA repertoires.

From blood CD8+ and CD4+ T cells, the TCR beta chain was sequenced. Negative isolation yielded CD8+ and CD4+ T cells; FACS enriched TEMRA cells. Random hexamers served to reverse transcribe roughly 0.45 to 1 ug RNA. One entry per CDR3 protein, called by TCRdb with MiXCR from the immunoSEQ multiplex PCR reads. The sample includes over 70,000 distinct CDR3 sequences, approximately 96% of them seen just once. Remarks on this clonotype: The antigen is undetermined.

Germline values: CDR1 PRHDT, CDR2 FYEKMQ (reference sequence). The CDR3 has 15 amino acids. Losses at the gene ends were 5 bases for V and 8 bases for J; bases not matched to a gene: 9. The source material was CD8+ T cells from PBMCs. The V and J genes are TRBV13 and TRBJ1-6; 7 bases fit TRBD1. The sequence came from a human donor with Susac syndrome. This CDR3 reads CASSGQGGADSPLHF. DNA of the CDR3: TGTGCCAGCAGCGGACAAGGGGGCGCGGATTCACCCCTCCACTTT.